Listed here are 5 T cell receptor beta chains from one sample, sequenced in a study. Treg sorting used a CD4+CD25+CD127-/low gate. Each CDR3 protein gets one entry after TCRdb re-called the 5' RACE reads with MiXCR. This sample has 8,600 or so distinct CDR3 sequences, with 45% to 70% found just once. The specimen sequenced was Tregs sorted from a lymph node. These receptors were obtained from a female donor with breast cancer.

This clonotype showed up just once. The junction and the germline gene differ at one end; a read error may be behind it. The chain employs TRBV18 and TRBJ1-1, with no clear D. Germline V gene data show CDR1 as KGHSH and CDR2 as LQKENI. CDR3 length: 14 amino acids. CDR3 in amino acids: CASSPRRGDTEAFF. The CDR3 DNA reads TGTGCCAGCTCACCACGTCGGGGAGACACTGAAGCTTTTTTT.

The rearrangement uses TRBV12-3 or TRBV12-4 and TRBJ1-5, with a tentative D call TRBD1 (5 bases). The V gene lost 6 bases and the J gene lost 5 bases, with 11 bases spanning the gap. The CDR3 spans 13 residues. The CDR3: CASRPAGDQPQHF. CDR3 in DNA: TGTGCCAGCAGACCGGCGGGGGATCAGCCCCAGCATTTT.

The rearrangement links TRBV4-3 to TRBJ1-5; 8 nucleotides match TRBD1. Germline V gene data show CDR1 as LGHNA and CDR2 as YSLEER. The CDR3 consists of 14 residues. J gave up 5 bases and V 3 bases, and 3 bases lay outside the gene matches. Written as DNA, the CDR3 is TGCGCCAGCAGCCAGGACAGGGTTGATCAGCCCCAGCATTTT. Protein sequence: CASSQDRVDQPQHF.

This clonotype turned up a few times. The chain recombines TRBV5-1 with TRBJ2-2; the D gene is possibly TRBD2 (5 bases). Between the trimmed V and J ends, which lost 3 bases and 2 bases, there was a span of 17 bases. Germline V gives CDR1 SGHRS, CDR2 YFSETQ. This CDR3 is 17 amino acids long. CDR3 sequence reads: CASSSERAPTNTGELFF. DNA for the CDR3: TGCGCCAGCAGCTCCGAGAGGGCGCCCACAAACACCGGGGAGCTGTTTTTT.

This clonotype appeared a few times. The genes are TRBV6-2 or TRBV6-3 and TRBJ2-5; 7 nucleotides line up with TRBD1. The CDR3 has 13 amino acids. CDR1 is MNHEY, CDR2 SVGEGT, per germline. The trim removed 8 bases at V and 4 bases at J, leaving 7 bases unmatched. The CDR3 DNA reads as TGTGCCAGCGACAGGGATCCGGGAGAGACCCAGTACTTC. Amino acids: CASDRDPGETQYF.